What follows are 30 T cell receptor beta chains derived from one specimen sequenced in a study of blood T cell repertoires in COVID-19. Assay used: immunoSEQ multiplex PCR; TCRdb lists only in-frame clones, some missing. The sample has 300,000 to 400,000 clones, 85% seen once. The source material was PBMCs or T cells enriched from blood (not recorded which). The source is a woman younger than 45 who had been exposed to COVID-19.

This clone was observed a handful of times. In DNA, the CDR3 is TGTGCCAGCAGTTCGACAGGATGGGGCAATCAGCCCCAGCATTTT. It yields the protein CASSSTGWGNQPQHF. This chain joins TRBV6-5 and TRBJ1-5, with a possible D match to TRBD1 (6 bases). In germline, CDR1 is MNHEY, CDR2 SVGAGI. This CDR3 has 15 amino acids. V shed 4 bases and J shed 2 bases, with 12 bases lying between them.

The chain is built from TRBV27 and TRBJ2-5; 10 nucleotides align to TRBD2. The germline gives CDR1 MNHEY, CDR2 SMNVEV (reference sequence). The ends lost 7 bases at V and 3 bases at J; junction bases unmatched: 5. The CDR3 is made up of 14 amino acids. CDR3 loop: CASKGTSAKETQYF. CDR3 sequence (DNA): TGTGCCAGCAAGGGGACTAGCGCGAAAGAGACCCAGTACTTC.

The rearrangement uses TRBV6-5 and TRBJ2-1; no clear D. The V gene's germline CDR1 is MNHEY and CDR2 SVGAGI. Trimming left V 2 bases short and J 8 bases short, with 16 bases between. The CDR3 length is 15 residues. The CDR3 sequence: CASSYELTPRDEQFF. CDR3 sequence (DNA): TGTGCCAGCAGTTACGAACTCACGCCCCGAGATGAGCAGTTCTTC.

This sequence joins TRBV7-2 and TRBJ2-1, with 12 bases identical to TRBD1. CDR1 and CDR2 (germline): SGHTA, FQGNSA. J was trimmed by 9 bases and V by 5 bases; bases with no gene match: 5. The CDR3 has 14 amino acids. The CDR3 DNA reads as TGTGCCAGCAGCAGGGGACAGGGGGCGGGTGAGCAGTTCTTC. As protein: CASSRGQGAGEQFF.

This chain connects TRBV27 to TRBJ1-1; TRBD1 might be the D (6 bases). The CDR3 consists of 14 residues. V dropped 5 bases and J dropped 2 bases, with 12 bases sitting between them. The germline V gene encodes CDR1 MNHEY and CDR2 SMNVEV (reference sequence). CDR3 protein: CASSQDRKNTEAFF. The DNA of the CDR3 is TGTGCCAGCAGTCAAGACAGGAAAAACACTGAAGCTTTCTTT.

The gene calls are TRBV27 and TRBJ2-1; the match to TRBD1 covers 9 bases. With 3 bases clipped from V and 7 bases from J, the junction kept 7 bases outside the gene matches. Germline CDR1 is MNHEY and CDR2 is SMNVEV (reference sequence). This CDR3 region has 15 residues. In DNA, the CDR3 is TGTGCCAGCAGTTTTCTCTTGACAGGGGGGAATGAGCAGTTCTTC. Translated: CASSFLLTGGNEQFF.

The DNA of the CDR3 is TGTGCCAGCAGACAAAGCGGGGGCACCTACAATGAGCAGTTCTTC. It yields the protein CASRQSGGTYNEQFF. The J gene is TRBJ2-1, the V gene TRBV6-4; 8 bases match TRBD2. Germline trimming cut 6 bases from V and 2 bases from J; bases unmatched to any gene: 6. This CDR3 spans 15 amino acids. The germline V gene has CDR1 MRHNA and CDR2 SNTAGT.

The chain employs TRBV7-2 and TRBJ1-6, with 7 nucleotides matching TRBD1. Trimming removed 0 bases from V and 6 bases from J; junction bases left unmatched: 2. The CDR3 consists of 15 residues. Germline V CDR1 and CDR2: SGHTA, FQGNSA. The CDR3 DNA follows: TGTGCCAGCAGCTTAGCGGCAGGGGGTAATTCACCCCTCCACTTT. Encoded protein: CASSLAAGGNSPLHF.

The chain carries TRBV18 and TRBJ2-2, with 8 positions matching TRBD1. CDR1 and CDR2 (germline): KGHSH, LQKENI. CDR3 size: 18 residues. Unmatched junction bases numbered 7, after V lost 1 base and J lost 0 bases. DNA for the CDR3: TGTGCCAGCTCACCACTCGACGCAGGGGGCCCGAACACCGGGGAGCTGTTTTTT. As protein: CASSPLDAGGPNTGELFF.

The rearrangement joins TRBV7-8 to TRBJ2-1, with 10 bases that match TRBD2. V shed 1 base and J 2 bases; nucleotides not matched to a gene: 11. Germline V gene sequence: CDR1 SGHVS, CDR2 FQNEAQ. The length of the CDR3 is 19 residues. The CDR3 region is CASSLGASGSQGAYNEQFF. The DNA of the CDR3 is TGTGCCAGCAGCTTAGGGGCTAGCGGGAGCCAAGGCGCCTACAATGAGCAGTTCTTC.

This chain joins TRBV7-2 and TRBJ2-3, with D perhaps matching TRBD2 (7 bases). The CDR3 runs 15 residues. Trimming removed 0 bases from V and 4 bases from J, with 11 bases in between. Germline lookup yields CDR1 SGHTA and CDR2 FQGNSA. CDR3 sequence reads: CASSLAGGRSDTQYF. CDR3 DNA sequence: TGTGCCAGCAGCTTAGCGGGGGGGCGATCAGATACGCAGTATTTT.

This clone was detected once. The chain employs TRBV19 and TRBJ2-7; no firm D call. Germline V lookup: CDR1 LNHDA, CDR2 SQIVND (reference sequence). V gave up 3 bases and J gave up 1 base, with 7 bases separating them. The CDR3 is 13 amino acids. CDR3 sequence reads: CASSMGPSYEQYF. In DNA, the CDR3 is TGTGCCAGTAGTATGGGCCCATCCTACGAGCAGTACTTC.

The gene calls are TRBV5-5 and TRBJ1-2, with no clear D. The V end was cut by 2 bases, the J end by 2 bases, with 13 bases between. This CDR3 is 15 amino acids long. Germline assignment: CDR1 SGHKS and CDR2 YYEKEE (reference sequence). This CDR3 reads CASSFRSLGNYGYTF. The CDR3 nucleotides read TGTGCCAGCAGCTTCAGGTCCTTGGGCAACTATGGCTACACCTTC.

V gene TRBV3-1 (or the pseudogene TRBV3-2) combines with J gene TRBJ2-5; tentatively, D is TRBD2 (7 bases). Germline V gene sequence: CDR1 LGHDT, CDR2 YNNKEL (reference sequence). V was cut by 0 bases and J by 5 bases, with 19 bases left in between. There are 17 residues in the CDR3. CDR3 residues: CASSQDGIAGRGETQYF. The CDR3 DNA follows: TGTGCCAGCAGCCAAGATGGAATAGCGGGTAGGGGGGAGACCCAGTACTTC.

The rearrangement joins TRBV7-6 to TRBJ1-3; TRBD1 might be the D (6 bases). Germline CDR1 is SGHVS and CDR2 is FNYEAQ. The CDR3 is 16 amino acids. V lost 5 bases, J lost 0 bases, and 14 bases lay in between. CDR3 amino acids: CASSRLFRGSGNTIYF. DNA for the CDR3: TGTGCCAGCAGCCGACTCTTCAGGGGCTCTGGAAACACCATATATTTT.

V usage is TRBV6-1 and J usage is TRBJ1-1; TRBD1 aligns across 9 bases. The germline gives CDR1 MNHNS, CDR2 SASEGT. This CDR3 has 15 residues. The trim removed 3 bases at V and 2 bases at J, leaving 4 bases unmatched. In nucleotides, the CDR3 is TGTGCCAGCAGTGACCCGGGACAGGGAAACACTGAAGCTTTCTTT. It is translated as CASSDPGQGNTEAFF.

The V call is TRBV30, the J call TRBJ1-1; weak D call: TRBD1 (6 bases). CDR1 and CDR2 from the germline V gene are GTSNPN and SVGIG (reference sequence). The CDR3 spans 15 residues. Trimming removed 5 bases from V and 0 bases from J, with 16 bases in between. This CDR3 reads CAWATQGLMNTEAFF. CDR3 DNA: TGTGCCTGGGCTACCCAGGGGCTTATGAACACTGAAGCTTTCTTT.

The CDR3 DNA reads TGCGCCAGCGCCCGAGGGACGGGACAGGGTCGCCAAAGCTATGGCTACACCTTC. Its protein is CASARGTGQGRQSYGYTF. V gene TRBV5-1 combines with J gene TRBJ1-2; 9 bases map to TRBD1. With 7 bases clipped from V and 4 bases from J, the junction kept 20 bases outside the gene matches. The V gene's germline CDR1 is SGHRS and CDR2 YFSETQ. This CDR3 comprises 18 residues.

V is TRBV28 and J is TRBJ1-2; D is ambiguous. The CDR3 is 12 amino acids. Trimming shortened V by 4 bases and J by 8 bases, and 11 bases separated the two germline ends. Germline CDR1 is MDHEN and CDR2 is SYDVKM. This chain's CDR3 is CASSYSSWGYTF. In nucleotides, the CDR3 is TGTGCCAGCAGTTATTCGAGTTGGGGCTACACCTTC.

The V gene is TRBV2, the J gene TRBJ2-5; possibly TRBD2 for D (5 bases). This CDR3 is 15 amino acids long. Between the trimmed V and J ends, which lost 7 bases and 1 base, there was a span of 16 bases. Germline loops: CDR1 SNHLY, CDR2 FYNNEI. In nucleotides, the CDR3 is TGTGCCAGCAACCAGGACTCCCAAGGCCAAGAGACCCAGTACTTC. Translating gives CASNQDSQGQETQYF.

This chain connects TRBV19 to TRBJ2-3, with D possibly TRBD1 on 6 matching bases. This CDR3 is built from 17 residues. V dropped 4 bases and J dropped 4 bases, with 21 bases sitting between them. Germline V gene sequence: CDR1 LNHDA, CDR2 SQIVND (reference sequence). The CDR3 DNA is TGTGCCAGTAGTACGAACCGGGACACCTCTTCAGCAGATACGCAGTATTTT. Translation: CASSTNRDTSSADTQYF.

The V gene is TRBV29-1, the J gene TRBJ2-7, with 10 positions matching TRBD2. The CDR3 is 14 amino acids. Trimming removed 3 bases from V and 2 bases from J; junction bases left unmatched: 4. Germline V gene data show CDR1 as SQVTM and CDR2 as ANQGSEA. The CDR3 region is CSVDTSGKPYEQYF. The CDR3 DNA sequence: TGCAGCGTTGACACTAGCGGGAAACCCTACGAGCAGTACTTC.

The genes are TRBV4-3 and TRBJ1-1; no clear D. Germline V gene data show CDR1 as LGHNA and CDR2 as YSLEER. The CDR3 totals 16 residues. V was trimmed by 3 bases and J by 3 bases, leaving 17 bases between them. This CDR3 reads CASSQTRAGSDTEAFF. Written as DNA, the CDR3 is TGCGCCAGCAGCCAGACTAGAGCAGGTTCGGACACTGAAGCTTTCTTT.

CDR3 coding DNA: TGCGCCAGCAGCCGGATCACAGGGGATTCTCGCGAGCAGTACTTC. Residues: CASSRITGDSREQYF. The rearrangement uses TRBV5-1 and TRBJ2-7; 7 positions match TRBD1. V was pared by 4 bases and J by 6 bases, with 13 bases of the junction left unmatched. CDR1 and CDR2 (germline): SGHRS, YFSETQ. The CDR3 is 15 residues long.

The V call is TRBV6-5, the J call TRBJ1-1, with 9 bases that match TRBD1. Trimming at V came to 6 bases and at J to 9 bases, leaving 14 bases not matched to a gene. Germline values: CDR1 MNHEY, CDR2 SVGAGI. The CDR3 contains 15 residues. For the CDR3, the DNA is TGTGCCAGCAGCCCGGGACAGGGCCCGTTCGTGCAAGCTTTCTTT. Protein product: CASSPGQGPFVQAFF.

Regarding this clone: At one boundary the junction diverges from the germline segment, which might be a read error. The chain recombines TRBV7-9 with TRBJ1-3, with 7 bases aligning to TRBD1. The CDR3 is 15 amino acids. The germline CDR1 and CDR2 sequences are SEHNR and FQNEAQ (reference sequence). CDR3 protein: CASRLADRIGNTIYF. The CDR3 region has the DNA TGTGCCAGCAGGTTAGCGGACAGGATTGGAAACACCATATATTTT.

The chain has TRBV19 and TRBJ1-2; the match to TRBD1 covers 8 bases. From germline, CDR1 is LNHDA and CDR2 SQIVND (reference sequence). The V and J ends lost 6 bases and 4 bases, in that order; junction bases with no gene match: 10. The CDR3 has 15 amino acids. The CDR3 coding sequence is TGTGCCAGTAGACCAACCCCAGGGGGCATCTATGGCTACACCTTC. Translation gives CASRPTPGGIYGYTF. Filled out from reference TRBV19 and TRBJ1-2, the complete variable domain reads DGGITQSPKYLFRKEGQNVTLSCEQNLNHDAMYWYRQDPGQGLRLIYYSQIVNDFQKGDIAEGYSVSREKKESFPLTVTSAQKNPTAFYLCASRPTPGGIYGYTFGSGTRLTVV.

This clone showed up just a few times. The chain carries TRBV2 and TRBJ1-4; D ambiguous. CDR1 and CDR2 from the germline V gene are SNHLY and FYNNEI. V shed 5 bases and J shed 5 bases, with 9 bases lying between them. This CDR3 is built from 13 residues. The CDR3 DNA reads TGTGCCAGCAGTATGAACGGGAATGAAAAACTGTTTTTT. This translates into CASSMNGNEKLFF.

The chain joins TRBV14 to TRBJ2-1; TRBD2 matches at 12 bases. The germline CDR1 and CDR2 sequences are SGHDN and FVKESK. Losses at the gene ends were 4 bases for V and 9 bases for J; bases not matched to a gene: 4. This CDR3 comprises 14 residues. In DNA, the CDR3 is TGTGCCAGCAGCCGGACTAGCGGGGACGTTGAGCAGTTCTTC. Its protein product is CASSRTSGDVEQFF. The complete variable domain, with remaining parts taken from reference TRBV14 and TRBJ2-1, reads EAGVTQFPSHSVIEKGQTVTLRCDPISGHDNLYWYRRVMGKEIKFLLHFVKESKQDESGMPNNRFLAERTGGTYSTLKVQPAELEDSGVYFCASSRTSGDVEQFFGPGTRLTVL.

The chain uses TRBV28 and TRBJ2-7, with a tentative D call TRBD1 (5 bases). This CDR3 comprises 14 residues. Trimming removed 1 base at V and 1 base at J, with 8 bases between. Germline lookup yields CDR1 MDHEN and CDR2 SYDVKM. In nucleotides, the CDR3 is TGTGCCAGCAGTTTATCCCCAGGGTCCTACGAGCAGTACTTC. Translated, it gives CASSLSPGSYEQYF.